The 20 T cell receptor beta chains listed next were all sequenced from one sample in a study of cytomegalovirus exposure and HLA in healthy donors. The PCR made use of 60 Vbeta and 13 Jbeta primers. Profiling relied on immunoSEQ multiplex PCR, and the TCRdb table lists in-frame clones only, not all of them. Found here are around 140,000 clones, approximately 80% of them singletons; the top ten hold roughly 9.7%. Sequenced input: PBMCs. The receptors shown here come from a woman aged 55-75 years in good health and CMV-seropositive.

The sample holds a few counts of this clone. The chain combines TRBV5-1 with TRBJ2-2; TRBD2 matches 9 bases. V dropped 4 bases and J dropped 5; count of bases not matched to a gene: 9. The V gene's germline CDR1 is SGHRS and CDR2 YFSETQ. The CDR3 contains 16 residues. The CDR3 DNA reads TGCGCCAGCAGCAGTCTTAGCGGGAGAAGTACCGGGGAGCTGTTTTTT. This gives the protein CASSSLSGRSTGELFF.

The chain recombines TRBV11-2 with TRBJ2-7; 9 bases align to TRBD2. The CDR3 covers 15 residues. Germline V CDR1 and CDR2: SGHAT, FQNNGV. The V segment lost 1 base and the J segment 0 bases; nucleotides outside the gene matches: 1. The CDR3 DNA reads as TGTGCCAGCAGCTTAGTTAGCGGGAGCTCCTACGAGCAGTACTTC. It encodes CASSLVSGSSYEQYF. Full variable domain (rest looked up from reference TRBV11-2 and TRBJ2-7): EAGVAQSPRYKIIEKRQSVAFWCNPISGHATLYWYQQILGQGPKLLIQFQNNGVVDDSQLPKDRFSAERLKGVDSTLKIQPAKLEDSAVYLCASSLVSGSSYEQYFGPGTRLTVT.

This chain joins TRBV4-2 and TRBJ1-6, with 7 nucleotides matching TRBD1. J lost 6 bases, V lost 6 bases, and 5 bases had no gene match. The CDR3 spans 14 residues. Germline V gene sequence: CDR1 LGHNA, CDR2 YNFKEQ. The CDR3 spells CASSGAGGNSPLHF. CDR3 sequence (DNA): TGTGCCAGCAGTGGGGCAGGGGGTAATTCACCCCTCCACTTT.

The genes are TRBV5-4 and TRBJ2-1; 7 bases agree with TRBD2. Germline-derived CDR1 and CDR2 are SGHNT and YYREEE (reference sequence). CDR3 length: 14 amino acids. After removal of 0 bases from V and 6 bases from J, the junction contained 3 bases not matched to a gene. This chain's CDR3 is CASSLDPSGNEQFF. CDR3 DNA: TGTGCCAGCAGCTTGGATCCTAGCGGCAATGAGCAGTTCTTC.

The V gene is TRBV5-5, the J gene TRBJ2-4; TRBD1 matches 7 bases. Germline V gene data show CDR1 as SGHKS and CDR2 as YYEKEE (reference sequence). There are 18 residues in the CDR3. Trimming at V came to 2 bases and at J to 3 bases, leaving 14 bases not matched to a gene. CDR3 nucleotide sequence: TGTGCCAGCAGCTTAACAGGGGCCACCGAGTTTGGCAAAAACATTCAGTACTTC. Amino acids: CASSLTGATEFGKNIQYF. Combining the CDR3 with reference TRBV5-5 and TRBJ2-4 gives the whole variable domain DAGVTQSPTHLIKTRGQQVTLRCSPISGHKSVSWYQQVLGQGPQFIFQYYEKEERGRGNFPDRFSARQFPNYSSELNVNALLLGDSALYLCASSLTGATEFGKNIQYFGAGTRLSVL.

The table lists this clone with a count of one. The CDR3 loop reads CASSLAGDNEKLFF. The DNA for the CDR3 is TGTGCCAGCAGCTTAGCGGGGGACAATGAAAAACTGTTTTTT. The chain combines TRBV11-3 with TRBJ1-4, with a weak D call TRBD1 (5 bases). CDR1 is SGHNT, CDR2 YENEEA, per germline. The CDR3 is 14 residues long. Between the trimmed V and J ends, which lost 1 base and 5 bases, there was a span of 8 bases.

The chain couples TRBV19 to TRBJ2-1; perhaps TRBD1 as D (5 bases). Trimming left V 2 bases short and J 7 bases short, with 9 bases between. There are 13 residues in the CDR3. The V gene's germline CDR1 is LNHDA and CDR2 SQIVND (reference sequence). CDR3 region: CASSILGENEQFF. The CDR3 nucleotides read TGTGCCAGTAGTATATTAGGGGAAAATGAGCAGTTCTTC.

The chain couples TRBV5-4 to TRBJ2-1, with D maybe TRBD2 (6 bases). V lost 0 bases to trimming and J lost 8 bases, with 12 bases between them. CDR3 size: 14 residues. Germline V gene lookup returns CDR1 SGHNT and CDR2 YYREEE (reference sequence). The CDR3 DNA reads as TGTGCCAGCAGCTTGGATTGGCGGGATGATGAGCAGTTCTTC. It translates to CASSLDWRDDEQFF.

The chain recombines TRBV11-2 with TRBJ1-1; weak D call: TRBD1 (6 bases). V was clipped by 6 bases and J by 1 base, with 12 bases between them. From germline, CDR1 is SGHAT and CDR2 FQNNGV. The CDR3 runs to 14 residues. In nucleotides, the CDR3 is TGTGCCAGCAGTCACAGGGATTCGAACACTGAAGCTTTCTTT. It codes for CASSHRDSNTEAFF.

This clone was observed once. The chain uses TRBV19 and TRBJ2-7; 8 bases fit TRBD2. The CDR3 has 15 amino acids. Germline V gives CDR1 LNHDA, CDR2 SQIVND (reference sequence). J was trimmed by 5 bases and V by 8 bases; bases with no gene match: 14. Here the CDR3 DNA reads TGTGCCAGTGGACTACCCGGGACTAGATCTGACGAGCAGTACTTC. This translates into CASGLPGTRSDEQYF.

The CDR3 bases are TGTGCCAGCAGCTTAGATACCCCAACTATCTACGAGCAGTACTTC. This codes for CASSLDTPTIYEQYF. The rearrangement links TRBV11-2 to TRBJ2-7, with unresolved D. In germline, CDR1 is SGHAT, CDR2 FQNNGV. Trimming pared 0 bases from V and 3 bases from J, leaving 12 bases between. The CDR3 is 15 residues long.

J is TRBJ2-5 and V is TRBV5-4; 8 nucleotides align to TRBD2. The assigned J gene may be wrong: the sequence end matches TRBJ2-7 better. CDR1 and CDR2 (germline): SGHNT, YYREEE (reference sequence). This CDR3 region has 14 residues. The CDR3 DNA reads as TGTGCCAGCAGCCTCATAGCGGGGACCTACGAGCAGTACTTC. Translating gives CASSLIAGTYEQYF.

This clone has only one observation. The genes are TRBV28 and TRBJ1-2; no firm D call. Germline V lookup: CDR1 MDHEN, CDR2 SYDVKM. The CDR3 totals 13 residues. The V gene lost 6 bases and the J gene lost 4 bases, with 12 bases spanning the gap. The CDR3 DNA is TGTGCCAGCAGCTTGGGGAGCGTCTATGGCTACACCTTC. It yields the protein CASSLGSVYGYTF.

The rearrangement joins TRBV5-6 to TRBJ1-4, with 8 bases fitting TRBD1. From germline, CDR1 is SGHDT and CDR2 YYEEEE. CDR3 size: 14 residues. V trimming: 6 bases; J trimming: 7 bases; junction bases outside the gene matches: 8. Here the CDR3 reads CASTRDRTVEKLFF. CDR3 in DNA: TGTGCCAGCACCCGGGACAGGACGGTTGAAAAACTGTTTTTT. The entire variable domain, with the rest obtained from reference TRBV5-6 and TRBJ1-4, is as follows: DAGVTQSPTHLIKTRGQQVTLRCSPKSGHDTVSWYQQALGQGPQFIFQYYEEEERQRGNFPDRFSGHQFPNYSSELNVNALLLGDSALYLCASTRDRTVEKLFFGSGTQLSVL.

The chain recombines TRBV28 with TRBJ1-5; D is ambiguous. This CDR3 spans 15 amino acids. With 3 bases removed from V and 5 bases from J, the gap between germline ends came to 14 bases. Looked up from germline, CDR1 is MDHEN and CDR2 is SYDVKM. The chain's CDR3 is CASSFRKRVYQPQHF. The CDR3 coding sequence is TGTGCCAGCAGTTTTAGGAAGCGGGTATATCAGCCCCAGCATTTT.

J is TRBJ1-2 and V is TRBV4-3; TRBD1 matches 7 bases. The CDR3 extends over 13 amino acids. The J segment lost 8 bases and the V segment lost 3 bases, leaving 6 bases of the junction unmatched. CDR1 is LGHNA and CDR2 is YSLEER in the germline V gene. The CDR3 is CASSQRTGQGYTF. The CDR3 bases are TGCGCCAGCAGCCAGAGGACAGGTCAAGGCTACACCTTC.

This chain uses TRBV19 with TRBJ1-1; 12 bases line up with TRBD1. The germline V gene encodes CDR1 LNHDA and CDR2 SQIVND (reference sequence). This CDR3 has 13 residues. V was pared by 3 bases and J by 11 bases, with 4 bases of the junction left unmatched. The CDR3 bases are TGTGCCAGTAGTATTGGGACAGGGGGCGAGGCTTTCTTT. It codes for CASSIGTGGEAFF.

As to this clone: Additional DNA sequences in this sample encode the identical CDR3. V and J are TRBV7-2 and TRBJ2-5; D uncertain. CDR1 is SGHTA and CDR2 is FQGNSA in the germline V gene. The V end lost 4 bases, the J end lost 2 bases, and 2 bases lay between the germline ends. This CDR3 spans 11 amino acids. CDR3: CASSSQETQYF. DNA of the CDR3: TGTGCCAGCAGCTCACAAGAGACCCAGTACTTC.

V usage is TRBV28 and J usage is TRBJ2-7, with TRBD2 matching over 7 bases. The junction had 12 bases not matched to a gene; V was cut back by 6 bases and J by 4 bases. This CDR3 spans 15 amino acids. Germline CDR1 is MDHEN and CDR2 is SYDVKM. In DNA form, the CDR3 reads TGTGCCAGCAGGCCCTGGGAGGGCCTGTCTTACGAGCAGTACTTC. It translates to CASRPWEGLSYEQYF.

The chain joins TRBV27 to TRBJ2-1; 7 bases line up with TRBD2. The trim removed 3 bases at V and 2 bases at J, leaving 4 bases unmatched. CDR1 is MNHEY and CDR2 is SMNVEV in the germline V gene (reference sequence). The CDR3 is made up of 15 amino acids. This chain's CDR3 is CASSLGGFAYNEQFF. CDR3 DNA: TGTGCCAGCAGTTTGGGGGGGTTCGCCTACAATGAGCAGTTCTTC.